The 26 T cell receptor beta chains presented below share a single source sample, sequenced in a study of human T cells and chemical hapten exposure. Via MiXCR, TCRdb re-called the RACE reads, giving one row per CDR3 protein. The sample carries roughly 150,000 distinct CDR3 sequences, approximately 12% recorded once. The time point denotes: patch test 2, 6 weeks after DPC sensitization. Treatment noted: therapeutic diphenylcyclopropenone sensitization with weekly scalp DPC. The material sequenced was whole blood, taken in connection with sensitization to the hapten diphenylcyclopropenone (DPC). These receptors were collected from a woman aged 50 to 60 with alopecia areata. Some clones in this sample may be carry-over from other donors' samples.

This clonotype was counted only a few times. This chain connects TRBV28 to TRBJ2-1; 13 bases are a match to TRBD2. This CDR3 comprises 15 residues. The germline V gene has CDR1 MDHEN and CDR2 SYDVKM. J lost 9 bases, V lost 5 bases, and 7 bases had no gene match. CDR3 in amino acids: CASSLTSGRAGEQFF. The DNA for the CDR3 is TGTGCCAGCAGTCTTACTAGCGGGAGGGCCGGTGAGCAGTTCTTC.

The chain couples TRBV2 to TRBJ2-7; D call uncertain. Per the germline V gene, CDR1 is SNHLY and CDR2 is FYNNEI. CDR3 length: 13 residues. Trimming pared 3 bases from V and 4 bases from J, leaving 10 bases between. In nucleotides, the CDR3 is TGTGCCAGCAGTGACGGGTACCGGTACGAGCAGTACTTC. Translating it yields CASSDGYRYEQYF.

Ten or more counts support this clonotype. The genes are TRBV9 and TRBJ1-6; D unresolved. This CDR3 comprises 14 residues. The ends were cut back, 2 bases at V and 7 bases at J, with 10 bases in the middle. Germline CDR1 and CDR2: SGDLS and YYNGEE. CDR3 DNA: TGTGCCAGCAGCGTCACTTCGCCAAATTCACCCCTCCACTTT. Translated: CASSVTSPNSPLHF.

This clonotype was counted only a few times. The CDR3 DNA reads TGTGCCAGCAGCTTAGAAGTCCAAGGGGGGGAGGGAGAGCAGTACTTC. Protein sequence: CASSLEVQGGEGEQYF. The chain employs TRBV7-9 and TRBJ2-7; maybe TRBD2 (7 bases). Germline CDR1 is SEHNR and CDR2 is FQNEAQ (reference sequence). Trimming shortened V by 1 base and J by 7 bases, and 20 bases separated the two germline ends. The CDR3 runs to 16 residues.

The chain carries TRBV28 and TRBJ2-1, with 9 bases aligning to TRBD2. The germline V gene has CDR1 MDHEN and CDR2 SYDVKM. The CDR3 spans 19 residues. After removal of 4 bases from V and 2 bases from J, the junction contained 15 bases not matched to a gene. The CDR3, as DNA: TGTGCCAGCAGTTCCCCGGGCCTGGGGGCTAGCGGGACCTACAATGAGCAGTTCTTC. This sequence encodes CASSSPGLGASGTYNEQFF.

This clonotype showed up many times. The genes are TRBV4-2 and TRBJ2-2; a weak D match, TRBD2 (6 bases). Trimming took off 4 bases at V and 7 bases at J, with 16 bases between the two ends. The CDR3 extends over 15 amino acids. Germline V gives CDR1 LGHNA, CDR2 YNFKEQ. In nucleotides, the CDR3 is TGTGCCAGCAGCCGCCCGGGACTTCTGGACGGGGAGCTGTTTTTT. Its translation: CASSRPGLLDGELFF.

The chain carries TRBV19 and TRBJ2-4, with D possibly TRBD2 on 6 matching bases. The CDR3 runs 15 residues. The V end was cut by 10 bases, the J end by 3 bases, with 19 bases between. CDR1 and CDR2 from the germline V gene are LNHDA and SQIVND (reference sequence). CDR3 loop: CATAGRKGVKNIQYF. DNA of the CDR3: TGTGCCACCGCAGGGAGGAAGGGAGTCAAAAACATTCAGTACTTC.

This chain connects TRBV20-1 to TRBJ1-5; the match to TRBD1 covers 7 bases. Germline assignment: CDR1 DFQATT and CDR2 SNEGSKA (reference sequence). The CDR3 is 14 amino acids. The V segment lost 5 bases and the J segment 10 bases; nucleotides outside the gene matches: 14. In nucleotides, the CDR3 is TGCAGTGCTCCGACCGGGACAGCTTTTCATCCCCAGCATTTT. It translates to CSAPTGTAFHPQHF.

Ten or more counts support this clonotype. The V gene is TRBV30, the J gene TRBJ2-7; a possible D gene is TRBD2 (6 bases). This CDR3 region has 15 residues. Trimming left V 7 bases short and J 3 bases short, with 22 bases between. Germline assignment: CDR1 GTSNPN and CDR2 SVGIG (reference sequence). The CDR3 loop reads CASGALRGGGYEQYF. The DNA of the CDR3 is TGTGCCTCGGGAGCCCTCCGGGGAGGCGGCTACGAGCAGTACTTC.

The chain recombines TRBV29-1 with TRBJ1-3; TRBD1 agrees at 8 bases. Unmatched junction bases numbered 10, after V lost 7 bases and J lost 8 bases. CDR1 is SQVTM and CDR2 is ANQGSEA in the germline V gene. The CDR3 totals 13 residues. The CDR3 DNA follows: TGCAGCGCTGGACGCGACAGGGGAGACACCATATATTTT. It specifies CSAGRDRGDTIYF.

In nucleotides, the CDR3 is TGTGCCAGCAGCCATGGGACACCAACCTACGAGCAGTACTTC. As protein: CASSHGTPTYEQYF. The chain employs TRBV7-9 and TRBJ2-7; perhaps TRBD1 as D (6 bases). V was clipped by 5 bases and J by 2 bases, with 13 bases between them. The CDR3 sequence is 14 residues long. Germline V gene sequence: CDR1 SEHNR, CDR2 FQNEAQ (reference sequence).

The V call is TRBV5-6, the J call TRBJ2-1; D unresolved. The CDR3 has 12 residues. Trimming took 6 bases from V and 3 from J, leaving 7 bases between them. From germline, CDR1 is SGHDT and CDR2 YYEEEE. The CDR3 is CASTRRYNEQFF. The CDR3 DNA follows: TGTGCCAGCACCCGTCGCTACAATGAGCAGTTCTTC.

CDR3 bases: TGTGCCACAGGGAGGGGGGCGACCACCGGGGAGCTGTTTTTT. Protein: CATGRGATTGELFF. The J gene is TRBJ2-2, the V gene TRBV2; D is possibly TRBD2 (7 bases). V was clipped by 10 bases and J by 4 bases, with 16 bases between them. Germline CDR1 SNHLY, CDR2 FYNNEI. CDR3 length equals 14 residues. The full variable domain, rest sourced from reference TRBV2 and TRBJ2-2, is EPEVTQTPSHQVTQMGQEVILRCVPISNHLYFYWYRQILGQKVEFLVSFYNNEISEKSEIFDDQFSVERPDGSNFTLKIRSTKLEDSAMYFCATGRGATTGELFFGEGSRLTVL.

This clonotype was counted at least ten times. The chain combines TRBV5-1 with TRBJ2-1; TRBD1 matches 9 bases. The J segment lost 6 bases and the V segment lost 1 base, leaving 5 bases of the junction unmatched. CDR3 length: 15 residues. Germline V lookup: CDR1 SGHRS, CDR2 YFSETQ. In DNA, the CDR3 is TGCGCCAGCAGCTTGTTCGCGGGACAGGGCAATGAGCAGTTCTTC. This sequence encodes CASSLFAGQGNEQFF.

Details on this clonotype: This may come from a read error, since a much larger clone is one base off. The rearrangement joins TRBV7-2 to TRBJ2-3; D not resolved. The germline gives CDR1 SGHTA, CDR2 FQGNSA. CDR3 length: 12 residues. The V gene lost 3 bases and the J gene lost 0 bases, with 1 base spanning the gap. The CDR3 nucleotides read TGTGCCAGCAGCTTTAGCACAGATACGCAGTATTTT. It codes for CASSFSTDTQYF. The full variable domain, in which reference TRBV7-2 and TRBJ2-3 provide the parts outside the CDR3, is GAGVSQSPSNKVTEKGKDVELRCDPISGHTALYWYRQSLGQGLEFLIYFQGNSAPDKSGLPSDRFSAERTGGSVSTLTIQRTQQEDSAVYLCASSFSTDTQYFGPGTRLTVL.

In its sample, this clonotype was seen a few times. The CDR3 nucleotides are TGCAGTGCTAGGCGGGAGGGCCCAGATACGCAGTATTTT. Encoded protein: CSARREGPDTQYF. The genes are TRBV20-1 and TRBJ2-3; 9 bases agree with TRBD2. Germline values: CDR1 DFQATT, CDR2 SNEGSKA (reference sequence). The CDR3 is made up of 13 amino acids. Trimming cost V 3 bases and J 4 bases; bases outside gene matches: 2.

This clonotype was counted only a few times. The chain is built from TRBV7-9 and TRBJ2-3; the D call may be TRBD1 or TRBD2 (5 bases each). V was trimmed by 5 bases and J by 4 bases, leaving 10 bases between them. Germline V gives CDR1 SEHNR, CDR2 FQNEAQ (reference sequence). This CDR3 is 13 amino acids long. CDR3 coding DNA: TGTGCCAGCAGCGGGGACGTTTCAGATACGCAGTATTTT. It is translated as CASSGDVSDTQYF.

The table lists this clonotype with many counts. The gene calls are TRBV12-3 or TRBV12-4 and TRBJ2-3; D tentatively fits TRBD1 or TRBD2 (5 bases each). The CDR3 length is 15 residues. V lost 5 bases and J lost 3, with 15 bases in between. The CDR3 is CASSVGVLRTDTQYF. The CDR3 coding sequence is TGTGCCAGCAGTGTGGGGGTGCTGCGGACAGATACGCAGTATTTT.

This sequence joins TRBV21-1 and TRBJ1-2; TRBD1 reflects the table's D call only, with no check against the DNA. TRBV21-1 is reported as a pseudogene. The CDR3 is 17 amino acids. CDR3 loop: CASSKANLMTGNTGYTF. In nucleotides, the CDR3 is TGTGCCAGCAGCAAAGCCAACCTAATGACAGGGAATACGGGCTACACCTTC.

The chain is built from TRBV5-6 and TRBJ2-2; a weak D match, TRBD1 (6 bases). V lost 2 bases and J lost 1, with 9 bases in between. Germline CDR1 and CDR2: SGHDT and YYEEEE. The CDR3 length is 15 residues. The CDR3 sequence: CASSFPTGNTGELFF. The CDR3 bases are TGTGCCAGCAGCTTCCCGACAGGGAACACCGGGGAGCTGTTTTTT.

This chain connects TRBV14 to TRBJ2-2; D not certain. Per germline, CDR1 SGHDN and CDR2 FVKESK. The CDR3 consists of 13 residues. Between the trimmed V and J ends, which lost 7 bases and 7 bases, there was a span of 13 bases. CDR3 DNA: TGTGCCAGCACCCCGACCATCAGCGGGGAGCTGTTTTTT. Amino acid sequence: CASTPTISGELFF.

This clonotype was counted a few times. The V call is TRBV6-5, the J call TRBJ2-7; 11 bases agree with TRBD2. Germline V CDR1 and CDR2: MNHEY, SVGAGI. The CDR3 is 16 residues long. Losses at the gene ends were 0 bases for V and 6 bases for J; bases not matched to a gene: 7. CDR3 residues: CASSYSTSGVPSEQYF. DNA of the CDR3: TGTGCCAGCAGTTACTCGACTAGCGGGGTCCCCTCCGAGCAGTACTTC.

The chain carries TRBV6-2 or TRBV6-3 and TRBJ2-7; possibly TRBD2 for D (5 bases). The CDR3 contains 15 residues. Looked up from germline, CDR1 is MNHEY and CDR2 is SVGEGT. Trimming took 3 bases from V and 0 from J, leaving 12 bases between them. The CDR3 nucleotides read TGTGCCAGCAGTTATCCAGCGGTGAGCTCCTACGAGCAGTACTTC. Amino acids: CASSYPAVSSYEQYF.

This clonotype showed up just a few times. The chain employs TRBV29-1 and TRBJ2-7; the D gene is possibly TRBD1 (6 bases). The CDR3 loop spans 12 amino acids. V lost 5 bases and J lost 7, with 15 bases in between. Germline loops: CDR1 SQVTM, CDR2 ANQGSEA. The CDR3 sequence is CSVSRDNWEQYF. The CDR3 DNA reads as TGCAGCGTTTCCCGGGACAATTGGGAGCAGTACTTC.

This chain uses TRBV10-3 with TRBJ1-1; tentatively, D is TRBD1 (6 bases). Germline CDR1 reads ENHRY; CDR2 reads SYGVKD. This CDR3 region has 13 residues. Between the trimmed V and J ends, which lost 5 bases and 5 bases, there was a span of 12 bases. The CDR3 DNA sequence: TGTGCCATCAGTACAGGGACTCGAACTGAAGCTTTCTTT. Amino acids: CAISTGTRTEAFF.

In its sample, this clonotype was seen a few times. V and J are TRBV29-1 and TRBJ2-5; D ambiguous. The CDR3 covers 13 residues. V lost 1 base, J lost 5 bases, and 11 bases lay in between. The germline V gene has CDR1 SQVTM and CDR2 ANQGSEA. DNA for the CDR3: TGCAGCGTTGAAGTCCGGGTCCGGGAGACCCAGTACTTC. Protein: CSVEVRVRETQYF.